Listed below are T cell receptor beta chains from one sample, sequenced in a study of blood T cell repertoires in COVID-19. TCRdb's table, derived via immunoSEQ multiplex PCR, lists solely in-frame clones and lacks some. The table includes tens of thousands of clones, approximately 89% detected once. Sequencing used peripheral blood. The source of these receptors is a woman aged 80 or older with acute or convalescent COVID-19. Each CDR3 is given without its conserved first and last residue. Clone size appears in some rows only: once, few, many, or a class for an expanded clone.

>TRBV11-2|TRBJ1-1|.|9
ASILNTEAF
>TRBV6-5|TRBJ1-3|.|13
ASSPYLNSGNTIY
>TRBV5-1|TRBJ2-7|.|11
ASSLEDREEQY
>TRBV6-2/TRBV6-3|TRBJ2-7|.|13
ASSYSTSGTIEQY
>TRBV7-2|TRBJ2-7|.|12
ASSHGAGLDEQY
>TRBV6-2/TRBV6-3|TRBJ2-7|.|14
ASSRGTSGFPYEQY
>TRBV6-2/TRBV6-3|TRBJ1-4|once|12
ASSQGTWGEKLF
>TRBV6-1|TRBJ2-1|.|16
ASSEPGQGLGLYNEQF
>TRBV15|TRBJ2-5|.|15
ATSRRGVAGFQETQY
>TRBV6-5|TRBJ1-1|.|10
ASSPGTVEAF
>TRBV18|TRBJ1-1|.|15
ASSPPGTAHMNTEAF
>TRBV5-5|TRBJ2-1|.|15
ASSLRTSGRDWNEQF
>TRBV18|TRBJ1-4|.|13
ASSASGGEREKLF
>TRBV6-5|TRBJ1-6|.|12
ASSYQGAKSPLH
>TRBV19|TRBJ1-4|.|17
ASSFRDRVLRRSYEKLF
>TRBV27|TRBJ1-1|once|14
ASSLIGQGALTEAF